This T cell receptor (beta chain) was obtained from a study of blood T cell repertoires in COVID-19. On the study more broadly: Researchers got acute and convalescent COVID-19 samples from the United States, Italy and Spain. PBMCs, B-cell-depleted T cells, or T cells provided the cDNA or gDNA that made up the material.

Germline V gene lookup returns CDR1 SNHLY and CDR2 FYNNEI. V shed 6 bases, J shed 3 bases, and the junction held 7 bases outside the gene matches. This CDR3 is 14 amino acids long. In the source study's methods: Reference gene primer amplification in the assay estimated nucleated cell counts. Libraries were prepared by immunoSEQ multiplex PCR; TCRdb keeps only in-frame clonotypes and omits some of them. V, J and clone size were drawn from that table, and D and trimming were deduced from the DNA. The table has about 120,000 clones, about 90% seen once; the top ten hold approximately 8%. Sequenced: peripheral blood. This chain links TRBV2 with TRBJ1-2; TRBD1 aligns across 7 bases. The receptor was isolated from a man aged 65-85 years who had recovered from COVID-19. Here the CDR3 reads CASSPEGQYYGYTF. The DNA for the CDR3 is TGTGCCAGCAGCCCAGAGGGACAGTACTATGGCTACACCTTC.